This passage covers 22 T cell receptor beta chains from one sample sequenced in a study of cytomegalovirus exposure and HLA in healthy donors. Sequencing used immunoSEQ multiplex PCR; TCRdb keeps in-frame clones, though not all of them. The table lists approximately 220,000 clones, over 70% of them singletons. Sequenced: PBMCs. The receptors come from a woman aged 25 to 39 in good health and CMV-seropositive.

This clone has a handful of counts. This chain links TRBV4-3 with TRBJ2-7, with D possibly being TRBD1 (6 bases). V lost 1 base and J lost 6, with 16 bases in between. The germline CDR1 and CDR2 sequences are LGHNA and YSLEER. This CDR3 spans 15 amino acids. The CDR3: CASSQVWVGGSEQYF. The CDR3, as DNA: TGCGCCAGCAGCCAAGTATGGGTTGGGGGCTCCGAGCAGTACTTC.

This chain connects TRBV27 to TRBJ2-1; 9 nucleotides match TRBD2. J lost 9 bases, V lost 6 bases, and 15 bases had no gene match. Germline lookup yields CDR1 MNHEY and CDR2 SMNVEV (reference sequence). The CDR3 sequence is 16 residues long. The CDR3 bases are TGTGCCAGCAGCCAGAGGGGGGCGGGAGGGCCGGTTGAGCAGTTCTTC. This translates into CASSQRGAGGPVEQFF.

CDR3: CAWSVPLSGTQDGELFF. DNA for the CDR3: TGTGCCTGGAGTGTACCCCTGAGCGGGACTCAGGACGGGGAGCTGTTTTTT. This chain joins TRBV30 and TRBJ2-2, with 7 positions matching TRBD2. The germline V gene has CDR1 GTSNPN and CDR2 SVGIG (reference sequence). Trimming removed 0 bases from V and 7 bases from J; junction bases left unmatched: 14. There are 17 residues in the CDR3.

CDR3 nucleotide sequence: TGTGCCAGCAGCTTTACAGCTACAGATACGCAGTATTTT. Translating it yields CASSFTATDTQYF. The chain links TRBV13 to TRBJ2-3; D gene unclear. The CDR3 loop spans 13 amino acids. The V end lost 3 bases, the J end lost 3 bases, and 7 bases lay between the germline ends. From germline, CDR1 is PRHDT and CDR2 FYEKMQ (reference sequence).

The chain joins TRBV19 to TRBJ2-2; perhaps TRBD1 as D (6 bases). The CDR3 has 16 amino acids. Germline CDR1 and CDR2: LNHDA and SQIVND (reference sequence). V was trimmed by 8 bases and J by 5 bases, leaving 21 bases between them. The CDR3 DNA reads TGTGCCAGTTCCCATCTAGGGGGACAATTTACCGGGGAGCTGTTTTTT. Its translation is CASSHLGGQFTGELFF.

This sequence joins TRBV2 and TRBJ1-5; TRBD1 agrees at 7 bases. Germline CDR1 reads SNHLY; CDR2 reads FYNNEI. This CDR3 has 13 residues. With V trimmed by 10 bases and J by 3 bases, 6 bases remained unmatched. The CDR3 DNA is TGTGCCACCCAGGACAGGTCCAATCAGCCCCAGCATTTT. This translates into CATQDRSNQPQHF.

The rearrangement uses TRBV11-2 and TRBJ1-5; D uncertain. CDR3 size: 14 residues. Germline V gene sequence: CDR1 SGHAT, CDR2 FQNNGV. The ends were cut back, 0 bases at V and 5 bases at J, with 8 bases in the middle. The CDR3 spells CASSLESQDQPQHF. The CDR3 coding sequence is TGTGCCAGCAGCTTAGAGTCGCAGGATCAGCCCCAGCATTTT.

The V call is TRBV9, the J call TRBJ1-2; D not certain. Trimming shortened V by 1 base and J by 2 bases, and 9 bases separated the two germline ends. The CDR3 extends over 14 amino acids. The V gene's germline CDR1 is SGDLS and CDR2 YYNGEE. The CDR3 DNA sequence: TGTGCCAGCAGCGTACAGGTGGGGAACTATGGCTACACCTTC. This translates into CASSVQVGNYGYTF.

V and J are TRBV5-7 and TRBJ1-5; D gene uncertain. TRBV5-7 is marked as an open reading frame, function uncertain. The CDR3 is 15 residues long. V gave up 1 base and J gave up 5 bases, with 13 bases separating them. DNA of the CDR3: TGTGCCAGCAGCTTGCGGCCCGGTTCTTATCAGCCCCAGCATTTT. The encoded protein is CASSLRPGSYQPQHF.

The chain links TRBV6-1 to TRBJ1-1, with D hard to call. V dropped 2 bases and J dropped 4 bases, with 8 bases sitting between them. The CDR3 runs 13 residues. The germline CDR1 and CDR2 sequences are MNHNS and SASEGT. The CDR3 DNA sequence: TGTGCCAGCAGTGAACACGATGCCACTGAAGCTTTCTTT. Encoded protein: CASSEHDATEAFF.

The CDR3 loop is CASSQDIGPASYEQYF. CDR3 nucleotides: TGCGCCAGCAGCCAAGATATAGGGCCGGCCTCCTACGAGCAGTACTTC. The chain couples TRBV4-1 to TRBJ2-7; D not certain. The V gene's germline CDR1 is MGHRA and CDR2 YSYEKL. The CDR3 sequence is 16 residues long. V was pared by 0 bases and J by 0 bases, with 12 bases between.

The chain recombines TRBV7-2 with TRBJ2-7; D is unresolved. The CDR3 loop spans 13 amino acids. Germline-derived CDR1 and CDR2 are SGHTA and FQGNSA. V dropped 8 bases and J dropped 0 bases, with 11 bases sitting between them. The CDR3 sequence is CASSRWSSYEQYF. The CDR3 DNA is TGTGCCAGCTCGCGCTGGAGCTCCTACGAGCAGTACTTC.

This chain links TRBV11-3 with TRBJ2-1; no firm D call. CDR3 length: 15 amino acids. Germline V gene sequence: CDR1 SGHNT, CDR2 YENEEA. V was clipped by 0 bases and J by 0 bases, with 6 bases between them. The CDR3 DNA follows: TGTGCCAGCAGCTTAGATCGATTCTCCTACAATGAGCAGTTCTTC. Translation gives CASSLDRFSYNEQFF.

The chain uses TRBV18 and TRBJ2-7; D unresolved. Per germline, CDR1 KGHSH and CDR2 LQKENI. The germline V and J ends were trimmed by 2 bases and 6 bases, with 17 bases remaining between them. This CDR3 is built from 15 residues. CDR3 in DNA: TGTGCCAGCTCACCAGGCTTAAGGGAATTCGGCGAGCAGTACTTC. Translation gives CASSPGLREFGEQYF.

Worth noting for this clone: One end of the junction fails to match germline, which may point to a read error. The chain employs TRBV6-5 and TRBJ2-7, with a weak D call TRBD2 (6 bases). The CDR3 contains 13 residues. The germline gives CDR1 MNHEY, CDR2 SVGAGI. In nucleotides, the CDR3 is TGTGCCAGCAGTTACCGAGGGCCGGTAGCGGCGGTCTTC. Translating it yields CASSYRGPVAAVF.

CDR3 sequence reads: CASSMQAGTNYGYTF. The CDR3 coding sequence is TGTGCCAGTAGTATGCAGGCGGGGACTAACTATGGCTACACCTTC. The chain is built from TRBV19 and TRBJ1-2; no reliable D call. Germline V gives CDR1 LNHDA, CDR2 SQIVND (reference sequence). The CDR3 runs to 15 residues. V was trimmed by 3 bases and J by 0 bases, leaving 11 bases between them.

Notes on this clone: Other DNA sequences within the sample encode an identical CDR3. This chain links TRBV11-2 with TRBJ2-1; D is tentatively TRBD1 or TRBD2 (5 bases each). The germline V gene encodes CDR1 SGHAT and CDR2 FQNNGV. V dropped 3 bases and J dropped 7 bases, with 7 bases sitting between them. The CDR3 sequence is 12 residues long. DNA for the CDR3: TGTGCCAGCAGCTTTGGGGGTAATGAGCAGTTCTTC. Residues: CASSFGGNEQFF.

The chain links TRBV7-6 to TRBJ2-5; 9 bases map to TRBD1. The CDR3 length is 14 residues. Trimming at V came to 5 bases and at J to 5 bases, leaving 6 bases not matched to a gene. From germline, CDR1 is SGHVS and CDR2 FNYEAQ. In DNA, the CDR3 is TGTGCCAGCAGCCCTAGAGGACAGGGGGAGACCCAGTACTTC. Its translation is CASSPRGQGETQYF. Full variable domain (missing parts from reference TRBV7-6 and TRBJ2-5): GAGVSQSPRYKVTKRGQDVALRCDPISGHVSLYWYRQALGQGPEFLTYFNYEAQQDKSGLPNDRFSAERPEGSISTLTIQRTEQRDSAMYRCASSPRGQGETQYFGPGTRLLVL.

V is TRBV28 and J is TRBJ1-2, with 9 bases aligning to TRBD1. V was clipped by 7 bases and J by 5 bases; unmatched bases: 14. CDR3 length: 16 amino acids. From germline, CDR1 is MDHEN and CDR2 SYDVKM. CDR3 nucleotide sequence: TGTGCCAGCAACTCCCCCAATCCGGGACAGGGATATGGCTACACCTTC. It yields the protein CASNSPNPGQGYGYTF.

The chain has TRBV7-8 and TRBJ2-7; unclear D gene. Germline-derived CDR1 and CDR2 are SGHVS and FQNEAQ. This CDR3 region has 16 residues. V was pared by 5 bases and J by 0 bases, with 17 bases between. The CDR3 nucleotides are TGTGCCAGCAGCCCAACTCGGGTAGGTTCCTCCTACGAGCAGTACTTC. Amino acid sequence: CASSPTRVGSSYEQYF.

The chain carries TRBV27 and TRBJ2-7; D is possibly TRBD1 or TRBD2 (6 bases each). The CDR3 length is 14 residues. V shed 2 bases and J shed 5 bases, with 13 bases lying between them. In germline, CDR1 is MNHEY, CDR2 SMNVEV (reference sequence). The CDR3 loop reads CASSLTYGGNEQYF. CDR3 sequence (DNA): TGTGCCAGCAGTTTAACGTACGGGGGCAACGAGCAGTACTTC.

The chain has TRBV9 and TRBJ2-1; D is uncertain. V was trimmed by 0 bases and J by 0 bases, leaving 7 bases between them. Germline V gene data show CDR1 as SGDLS and CDR2 as YYNGEE. CDR3 length equals 15 residues. The chain's CDR3 is CASSVDLSSYNEQFF. The DNA for the CDR3 is TGTGCCAGCAGCGTAGACCTGAGCTCCTACAATGAGCAGTTCTTC.